The source of this T cell receptor (beta chain) is a study of neurological immune-mediated disorders. Synthesis of cDNA was accomplished via 5'RACE employing 10-nucleotide random UMIs. TCRdb reprocessed the 5' RACE reads with MiXCR, giving one entry per CDR3 protein. The profile shows under 80,000 distinct CDR3 sequences, over 12% of them singletons. This CDR3 has 14 residues. The germline CDR1 and CDR2 sequences are LGHNA and YNFKEQ. Trimming shortened V by 5 bases and J by 6 bases, and 13 bases separated the two germline ends. J is TRBJ2-2 and V is TRBV4-2; D is perhaps TRBD2 (5 bases). Material: PBMCs. This receptor was taken from a woman in her forties or fifties in good health. The CDR3 DNA reads TGTGCCAGCAGCGAGGGAAGTTTCTCCGGGGAGCTGTTTTTT. This gives the protein CASSEGSFSGELFF.